Given below is one TCR beta chain in context. Its antigen is still unknown. These data are taken from a study of regulatory dendritic cells for organ transplantation. Naive CD45RA+ and memory CD45RO+ CD4+ or CD8+ T cells were FACS-sorted. Germline lookup yields CDR1 LNHDA and CDR2 SQIVND (reference sequence). The CDR3 is made up of 15 amino acids. Losses at the gene ends were 1 base for V and 3 bases for J; bases not matched to a gene: 5. Study-wide findings and caveats: Mature dendritic cells appeared to drive more memory CD8+ clonal expansion than regulatory ones. Memory CD8+ T cells were the most oligoclonal; naive cells were highly diverse. Among resting subsets, memory CD8+ cells contained the most alloreactive clonotypes.

Method: immunoSEQ multiplex PCR; TCRdb's copy keeps in-frame clones and lacks some. The sample holds 26,000 or so clones, roughly 80% seen once. This receptor was identified in a human donor in good health. Specimen: naive CD4+ T cells from blood. The subset here: CD45RA+ naive T cells. The chain combines TRBV19 with TRBJ2-5; 7 positions agree with TRBD1. The CDR3 coding sequence is TGTGCCAGTAGTATAGTGGGGGACAGTAAAGAGACCCAGTACTTC. This translates into CASSIVGDSKETQYF.